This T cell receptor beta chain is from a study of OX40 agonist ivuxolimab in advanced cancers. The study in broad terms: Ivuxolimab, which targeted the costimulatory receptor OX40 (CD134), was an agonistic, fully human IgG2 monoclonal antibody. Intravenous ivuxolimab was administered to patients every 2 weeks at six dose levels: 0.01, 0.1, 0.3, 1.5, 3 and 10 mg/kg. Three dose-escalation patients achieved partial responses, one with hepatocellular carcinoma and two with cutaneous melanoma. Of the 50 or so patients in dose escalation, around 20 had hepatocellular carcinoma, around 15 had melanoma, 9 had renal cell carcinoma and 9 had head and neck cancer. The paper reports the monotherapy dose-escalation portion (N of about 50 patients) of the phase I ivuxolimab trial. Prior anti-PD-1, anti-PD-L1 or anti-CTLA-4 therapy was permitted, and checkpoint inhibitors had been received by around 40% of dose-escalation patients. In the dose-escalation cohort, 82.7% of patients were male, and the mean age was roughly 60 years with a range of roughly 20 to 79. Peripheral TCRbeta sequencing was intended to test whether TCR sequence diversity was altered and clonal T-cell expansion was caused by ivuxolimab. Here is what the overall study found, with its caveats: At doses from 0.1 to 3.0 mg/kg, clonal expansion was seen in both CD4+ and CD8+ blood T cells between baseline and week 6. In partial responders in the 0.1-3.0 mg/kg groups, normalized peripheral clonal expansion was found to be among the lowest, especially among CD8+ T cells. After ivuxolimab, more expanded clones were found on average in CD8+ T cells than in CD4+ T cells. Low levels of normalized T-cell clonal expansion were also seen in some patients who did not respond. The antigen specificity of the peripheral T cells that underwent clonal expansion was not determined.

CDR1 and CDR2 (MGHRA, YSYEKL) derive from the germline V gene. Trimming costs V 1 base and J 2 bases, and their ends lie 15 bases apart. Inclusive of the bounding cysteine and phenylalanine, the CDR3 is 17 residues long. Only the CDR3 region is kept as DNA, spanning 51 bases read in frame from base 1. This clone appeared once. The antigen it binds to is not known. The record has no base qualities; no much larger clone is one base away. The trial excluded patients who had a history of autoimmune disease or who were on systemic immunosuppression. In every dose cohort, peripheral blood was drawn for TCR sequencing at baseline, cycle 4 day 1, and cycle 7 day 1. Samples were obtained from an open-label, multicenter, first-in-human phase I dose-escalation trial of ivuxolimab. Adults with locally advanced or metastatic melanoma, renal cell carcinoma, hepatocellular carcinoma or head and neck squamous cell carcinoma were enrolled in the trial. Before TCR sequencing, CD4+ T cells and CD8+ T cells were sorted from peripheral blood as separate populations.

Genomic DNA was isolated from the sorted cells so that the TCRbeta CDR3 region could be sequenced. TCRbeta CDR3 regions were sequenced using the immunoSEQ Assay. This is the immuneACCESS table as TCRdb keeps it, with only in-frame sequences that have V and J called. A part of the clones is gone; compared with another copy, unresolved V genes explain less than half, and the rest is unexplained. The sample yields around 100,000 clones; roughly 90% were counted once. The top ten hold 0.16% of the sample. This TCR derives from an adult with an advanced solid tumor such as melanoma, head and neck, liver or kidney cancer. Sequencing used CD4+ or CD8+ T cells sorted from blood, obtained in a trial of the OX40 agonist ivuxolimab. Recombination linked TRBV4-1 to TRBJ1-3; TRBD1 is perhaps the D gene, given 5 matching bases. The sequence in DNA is TGCGCCAGCAGCCAAGGTCGGGGGTATAGCGCTGGAAACACCATATATTTT. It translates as CASSQGRGYSAGNTIYF.